These 13 T cell receptor beta chains share one sample of origin, sequenced in a study of T cell repertoires in cytomegalovirus infection. MiXCR, applied by TCRdb to the reads, yields one record per CDR3 protein. The sample consists of 44,000 or so distinct CDR3 sequences, 20% to 25% of them appearing once. Their cognate antigens are unknown. Sequences were derived from CD8+ T cells from cultured PBMCs, sampled from culture after CMV antigen stimulation. The origin of the receptors is a human donor in good health (CMV status not recorded). Some clones in this sample may be carry-over from other donors' samples.

The chain combines TRBV11-3 with TRBJ1-1; D not certain. Deletions cut 2 bases from V and 11 bases from J, with 12 bases between. Germline V gives CDR1 SGHNT, CDR2 YENEEA. The CDR3 runs to 12 residues. CDR3: CASSLKGRPAFF. The CDR3 DNA reads as TGTGCCAGCAGCTTAAAAGGCAGGCCGGCTTTCTTT.

This clonotype was recorded many times. The CDR3 region is CASSLGGVPETEAFF. Written as DNA, the CDR3 is TGTGCCAGCAGCTTAGGGGGGGTTCCTGAAACTGAAGCTTTCTTT. The chain combines TRBV7-2 with TRBJ1-1, with D perhaps TRBD1 (5 bases). V was cut by 1 base and J by 5 bases, with 14 bases left in between. This CDR3 has 15 residues. Germline-derived CDR1 and CDR2 are SGHTA and FQGNSA. The whole variable domain, filled in from reference TRBV7-2 and TRBJ1-1, reads GAGVSQSPSNKVTEKGKDVELRCDPISGHTALYWYRQSLGQGLEFLIYFQGNSAPDKSGLPSDRFSAERTGGSVSTLTIQRTQQEDSAVYLCASSLGGVPETEAFFGQGTRLTVV.

There are many counts of this clonotype. The chain couples TRBV6-5 to TRBJ2-4; TRBD1 might be the D (5 bases). Germline V CDR1 and CDR2: MNHEY, SVGAGI. The CDR3 contains 15 residues. V gave up 2 bases and J gave up 2 bases, with 10 bases separating them. CDR3 in DNA: TGTGCCAGCAGTTACGTGGCAGGGTCCAAAAACATTCAGTACTTC. Encoded protein: CASSYVAGSKNIQYF.

The genes are TRBV6-5 and TRBJ2-1; the D is unclear. The CDR3 is 14 residues long. V dropped 2 bases and J dropped 7 bases, with 12 bases sitting between them. Germline CDR1 is MNHEY and CDR2 is SVGAGI. CDR3 loop: CASSYGPTENEQFF. CDR3 DNA: TGTGCCAGCAGTTACGGCCCTACTGAGAATGAGCAGTTCTTC.

V usage is TRBV28 and J usage is TRBJ2-2; D gene unclear. V was trimmed by 7 bases and J by 3 bases, leaving 12 bases between them. The germline CDR1 and CDR2 sequences are MDHEN and SYDVKM. The CDR3 is 14 residues long. CDR3 DNA sequence: TGTGCCAGCACCTTGGTGGAAGACACCGGGGAGCTGTTTTTT. It yields the protein CASTLVEDTGELFF. Combining the CDR3 with reference TRBV28 and TRBJ2-2 gives the whole variable domain DVKVTQSSRYLVKRTGEKVFLECVQDMDHENMFWYRQDPGLGLRLIYFSYDVKMKEKGDIPEGYSVSREKKERFSLILESASTNQTSMYLCASTLVEDTGELFFGEGSRLTVL.

In nucleotides, the CDR3 is TGCGCCAGCAGCCAAGATCGCCGGAACACTGAAGCTTTCTTT. It is translated as CASSQDRRNTEAFF. The chain combines TRBV4-3 with TRBJ1-1; no definite D call. This CDR3 region has 14 residues. From germline, CDR1 is LGHNA and CDR2 YSLEER. The V end lost 0 bases, the J end lost 1 base, and 6 bases lay between the germline ends.

This chain connects TRBV7-6 to TRBJ2-5; no clear D. V lost 2 bases, J lost 3 bases, and 10 bases lay in between. The germline V gene encodes CDR1 SGHVS and CDR2 FNYEAQ. This CDR3 has 14 residues. CDR3 residues: CASSLLARKETQYF. CDR3 nucleotide sequence: TGTGCCAGCAGCTTATTGGCCCGTAAAGAGACCCAGTACTTC.

This clonotype has a single count. CDR3 in DNA: TGTGCCAGCAGTGTCACTTTCGGACAGGATCCAAACTATGGCTACACCTTC. Protein product: CASSVTFGQDPNYGYTF. The rearrangement uses TRBV27 and TRBJ1-2, with 7 bases aligning to TRBD1. Losses at the gene ends were 5 bases for V and 2 bases for J; bases not matched to a gene: 14. Germline V gene sequence: CDR1 MNHEY, CDR2 SMNVEV (reference sequence). This CDR3 is 17 amino acids long.

A few counts support this clonotype. The chain is built from TRBV15 and TRBJ1-2; a possible D gene is TRBD1 (5 bases). Per the germline V gene, CDR1 is LNHNV and CDR2 is YYDKDF (reference sequence). This CDR3 has 15 residues. Between the trimmed V and J ends, which lost 3 bases and 4 bases, there was a span of 15 bases. CDR3 coding DNA: TGTGCCACCAGCAGTCCCGGGGGGGTTCTCTATGGCTACACCTTC. Amino acids: CATSSPGGVLYGYTF.

J is TRBJ2-2 and V is TRBV2; D is perhaps TRBD1 (5 bases). The CDR3 is 13 residues long. V lost 8 bases and J lost 6, with 13 bases in between. Germline-derived CDR1 and CDR2 are SNHLY and FYNNEI. CDR3 amino acids: CASDSLGPGELFF. CDR3 in DNA: TGTGCCAGCGATTCCCTGGGGCCCGGGGAGCTGTTTTTT. The entire variable domain, with the rest obtained from reference TRBV2 and TRBJ2-2, is as follows: EPEVTQTPSHQVTQMGQEVILRCVPISNHLYFYWYRQILGQKVEFLVSFYNNEISEKSEIFDDQFSVERPDGSNFTLKIRSTKLEDSAMYFCASDSLGPGELFFGEGSRLTVL.

V and J are TRBV20-1 and TRBJ1-1; D may be TRBD1 (5 bases). Germline CDR1 and CDR2: DFQATT and SNEGSKA (reference sequence). V was trimmed by 5 bases and J by 3 bases, leaving 13 bases between them. CDR3 length: 13 residues. The CDR3 nucleotides read TGCAGTGCTTCTCAGGGATTGGACACTGAAGCTTTCTTT. This gives the protein CSASQGLDTEAFF.

V gene TRBV12-3 or TRBV12-4 combines with J gene TRBJ1-2; the match to TRBD1 covers 7 bases. The CDR3 runs 14 residues. V lost 0 bases and J lost 6; bases outside the gene matches: 4. The CDR3 region has the DNA TGTGCCAGCAGTTTAGCAGGGGGCAAGAATGGCTACACCTTC. It yields the protein CASSLAGGKNGYTF.

In its sample, this clonotype was seen a few times. This chain links TRBV7-8 with TRBJ1-1, with D unclear. CDR1 and CDR2 (germline): SGHVS, FQNEAQ. The V end lost 3 bases, the J end lost 0 bases, and 11 bases lay between the germline ends. The CDR3 extends over 15 amino acids. This CDR3 is CASSFEAVLNTEAFF. CDR3 in DNA: TGTGCCAGCAGCTTCGAGGCAGTCTTGAACACTGAAGCTTTCTTT.